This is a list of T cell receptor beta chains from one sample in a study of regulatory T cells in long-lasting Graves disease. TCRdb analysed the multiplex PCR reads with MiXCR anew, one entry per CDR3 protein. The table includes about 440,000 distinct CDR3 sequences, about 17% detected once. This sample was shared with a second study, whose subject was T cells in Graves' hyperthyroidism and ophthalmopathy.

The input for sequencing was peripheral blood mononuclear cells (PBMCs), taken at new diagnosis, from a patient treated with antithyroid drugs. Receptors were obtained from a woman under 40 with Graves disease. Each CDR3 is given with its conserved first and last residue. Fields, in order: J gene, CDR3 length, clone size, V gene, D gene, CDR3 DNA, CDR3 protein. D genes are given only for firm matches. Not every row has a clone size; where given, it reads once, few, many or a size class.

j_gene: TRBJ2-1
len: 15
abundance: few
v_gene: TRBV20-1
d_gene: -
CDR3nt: TGCAGTGCTAGAACCCTGGGACTTTCCTACAATGAGCAGTTCTTC
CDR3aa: CSARTLGLSYNEQFF

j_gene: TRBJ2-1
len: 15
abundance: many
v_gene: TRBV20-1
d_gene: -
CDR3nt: TGCAGTGCTACTTCGGAGGGACCCAACTACAATGAGCAGTTCTTC
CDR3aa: CSATSEGPNYNEQFF

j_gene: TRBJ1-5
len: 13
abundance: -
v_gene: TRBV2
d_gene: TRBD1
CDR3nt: TGTGCCAGCATCCGGGACAGGGGACAGCCCCAGCATTTT
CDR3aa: CASIRDRGQPQHF

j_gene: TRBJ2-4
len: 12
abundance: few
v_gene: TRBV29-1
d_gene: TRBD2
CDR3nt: TGCAGCGTAGGACTAGCGGCAAACATTCAGTACTTC
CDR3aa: CSVGLAANIQYF

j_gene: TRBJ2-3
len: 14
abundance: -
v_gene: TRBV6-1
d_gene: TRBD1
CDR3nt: TGTGCCAGCGGGGGACAGGCGGGCACAGATACGCAGTATTTT
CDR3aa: CASGGQAGTDTQYF

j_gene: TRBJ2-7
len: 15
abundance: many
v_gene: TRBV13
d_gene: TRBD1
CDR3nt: TGTGCCAGCAGCTCGGGACAGGGCCTCGACTACGAGCAGTACTTC
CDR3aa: CASSSGQGLDYEQYF

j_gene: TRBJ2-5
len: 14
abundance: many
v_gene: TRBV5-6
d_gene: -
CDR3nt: TGTGCCAGCAGCTTGGAGGGGGGGCTGGGGACCCAGTACTTC
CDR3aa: CASSLEGGLGTQYF

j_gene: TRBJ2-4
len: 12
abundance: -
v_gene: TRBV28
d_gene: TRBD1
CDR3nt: TGTGCCAGCAGTGAGGGGGCTAACATTCAGTACTTC
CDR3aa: CASSEGANIQYF

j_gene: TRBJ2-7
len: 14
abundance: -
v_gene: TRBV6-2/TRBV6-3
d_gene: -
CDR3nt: TGTGCCAGCAGTTACATCGCGGGGTGGTACGAGCAGTACTTC
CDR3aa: CASSYIAGWYEQYF

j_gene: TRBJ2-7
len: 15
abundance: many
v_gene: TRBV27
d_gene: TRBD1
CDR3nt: TGTGCCAGCAGCCCAGACCGGGACAGGGGGTACGAGCAGTACTTC
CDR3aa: CASSPDRDRGYEQYF

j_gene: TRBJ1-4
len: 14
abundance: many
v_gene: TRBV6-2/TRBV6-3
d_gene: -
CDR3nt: TGTGCCAGCAGTTACTCCAGGAAGTACGAAAAACTGTTTTTT
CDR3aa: CASSYSRKYEKLFF

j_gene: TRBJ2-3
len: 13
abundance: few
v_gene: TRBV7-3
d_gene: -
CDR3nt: TGTGCCAGCAGCAGTACAGGGTCAGATACGCAGTATTTT
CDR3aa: CASSSTGSDTQYF

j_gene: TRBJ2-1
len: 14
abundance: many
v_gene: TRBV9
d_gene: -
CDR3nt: TGTGCCAGCAGCGTATCGGGACCTCACCATGAGCAGTTCTTC
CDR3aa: CASSVSGPHHEQFF

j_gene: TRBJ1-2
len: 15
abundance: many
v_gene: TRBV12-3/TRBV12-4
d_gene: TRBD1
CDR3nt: TGTGCCAGCAGTCGCGGGACAGGGGCAAACTATGGCTACACCTTC
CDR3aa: CASSRGTGANYGYTF

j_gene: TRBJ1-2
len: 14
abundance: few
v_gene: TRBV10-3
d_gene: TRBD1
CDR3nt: TGTGCCATCAGTGAGAAGACCGGGACAGATGGCTACACCTTC
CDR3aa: CAISEKTGTDGYTF

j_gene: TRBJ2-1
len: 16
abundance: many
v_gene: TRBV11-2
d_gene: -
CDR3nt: TGTGCCAGCAGCCCAAGGGGGGGGCGGGTCTACAATGAGCAGTTCTTC
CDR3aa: CASSPRGGRVYNEQFF

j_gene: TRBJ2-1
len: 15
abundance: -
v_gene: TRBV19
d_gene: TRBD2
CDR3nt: TGTGCCAGTAGAGCGACTAGCGGCCGGGACAATGAGCAGTTCTTC
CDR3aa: CASRATSGRDNEQFF

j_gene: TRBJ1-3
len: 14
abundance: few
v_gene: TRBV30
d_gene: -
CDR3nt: TGTGCCTGGATGGGGCTTTTCTCTGGATCCGGCATATATTTT
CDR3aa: CAWMGLFSGSGIYF

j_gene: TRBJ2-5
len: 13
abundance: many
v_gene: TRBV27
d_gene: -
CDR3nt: TGTGCCACCTCATCGGACAAGGAAGAGACCCAGTACTTC
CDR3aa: CATSSDKEETQYF

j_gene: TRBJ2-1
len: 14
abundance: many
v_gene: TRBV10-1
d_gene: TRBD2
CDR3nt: TGCGCCAGCAGTGACAGCGGGAGAAACAATGAGCAGTTCTTC
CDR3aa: CASSDSGRNNEQFF

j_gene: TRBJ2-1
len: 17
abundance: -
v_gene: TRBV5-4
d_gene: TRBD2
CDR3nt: TGCGCCAGCAGCCAGGTTGGCGGGAGTAACTCCTACAATGAGCAGTTCTTC
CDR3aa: CASSQVGGSNSYNEQFF

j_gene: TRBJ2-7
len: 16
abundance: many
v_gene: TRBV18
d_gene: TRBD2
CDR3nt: TGTGCCAGCTCACCGCTGGCTAGCGGGGCCCACTACGAGCAGTACTTC
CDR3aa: CASSPLASGAHYEQYF

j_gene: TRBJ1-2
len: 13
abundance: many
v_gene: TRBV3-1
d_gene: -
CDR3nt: TGTGCCAGCAGCCAAGAAGGGGGCTATGGCTACACCTTC
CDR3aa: CASSQEGGYGYTF

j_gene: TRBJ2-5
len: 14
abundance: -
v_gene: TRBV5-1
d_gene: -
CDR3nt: TGCGCCAGCAGCTTTCGGGGGGCGCGGGAGACCCAGTACTTC
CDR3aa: CASSFRGARETQYF

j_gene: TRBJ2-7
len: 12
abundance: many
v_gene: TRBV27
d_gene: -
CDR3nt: TGTGCCAGCAGCCCTGACTTAAGCGAGCAGTACTTC
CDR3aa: CASSPDLSEQYF

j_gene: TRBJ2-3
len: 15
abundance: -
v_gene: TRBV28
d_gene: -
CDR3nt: TGTGCCAGCAGTCAAGCCGGGAACACAGGTCGTACGCAGTATTTT
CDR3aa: CASSQAGNTGRTQYF

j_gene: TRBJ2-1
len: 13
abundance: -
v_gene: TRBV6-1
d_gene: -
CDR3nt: TGTGCCAGCAGGCCCAGGGCCATAGGTGAGCAGTTCTTC
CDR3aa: CASRPRAIGEQFF

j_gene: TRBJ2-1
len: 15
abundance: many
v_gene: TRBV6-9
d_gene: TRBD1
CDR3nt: TGTGCCAGCAGTTACACCGGGACAGGGGGCAATGAGCAGTTCTTC
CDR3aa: CASSYTGTGGNEQFF

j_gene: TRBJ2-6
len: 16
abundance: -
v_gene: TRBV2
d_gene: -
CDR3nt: TGTGCCAGCAGTGAGGCCAGGGCCTCTGGGGCCAACGTCCTGACTTTC
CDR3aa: CASSEARASGANVLTF

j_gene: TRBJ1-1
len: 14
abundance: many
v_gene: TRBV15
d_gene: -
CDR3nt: TGTGCCACCAGCAAGGGCGGAATGAACACTGAAGCTTTCTTT
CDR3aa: CATSKGGMNTEAFF

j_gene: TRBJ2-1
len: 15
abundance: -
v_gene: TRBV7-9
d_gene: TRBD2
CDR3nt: TGTGCCAGCAGCTTAGTACGCGGGAGCTCGAATGAGCAGTTCTTC
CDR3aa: CASSLVRGSSNEQFF

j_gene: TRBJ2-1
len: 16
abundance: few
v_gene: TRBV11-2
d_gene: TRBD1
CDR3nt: TGTGCCAGCAGCGGAGGACAGGGGGCTCCCATTAATGAGCAGTTCTTC
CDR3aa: CASSGGQGAPINEQFF

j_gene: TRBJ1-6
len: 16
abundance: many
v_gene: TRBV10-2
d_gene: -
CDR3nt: TGCGCCAGCAGTGAGTCGAGTTGGACCCACAATTCACCCCTCCACTTT
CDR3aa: CASSESSWTHNSPLHF